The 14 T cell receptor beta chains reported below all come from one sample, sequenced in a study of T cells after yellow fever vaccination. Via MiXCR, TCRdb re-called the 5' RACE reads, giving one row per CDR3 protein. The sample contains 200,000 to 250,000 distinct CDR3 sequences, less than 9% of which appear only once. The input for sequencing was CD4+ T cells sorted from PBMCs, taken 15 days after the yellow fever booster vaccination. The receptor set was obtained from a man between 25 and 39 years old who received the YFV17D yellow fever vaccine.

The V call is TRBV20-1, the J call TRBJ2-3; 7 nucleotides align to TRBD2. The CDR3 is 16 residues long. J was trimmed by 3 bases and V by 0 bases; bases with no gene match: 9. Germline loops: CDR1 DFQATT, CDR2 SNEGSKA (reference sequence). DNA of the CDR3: TGCAGTGCTAGAGATGGGGTAGCGGGTGGTACAGATACGCAGTATTTT. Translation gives CSARDGVAGGTDTQYF.

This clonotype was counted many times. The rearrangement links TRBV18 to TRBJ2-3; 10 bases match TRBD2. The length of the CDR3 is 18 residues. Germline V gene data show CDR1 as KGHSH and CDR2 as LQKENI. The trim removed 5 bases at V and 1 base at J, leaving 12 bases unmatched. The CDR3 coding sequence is TGTGCCAGCTCATTACGAAGCGGGAGGGCCGAGGGCACAGATACGCAGTATTTT. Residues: CASSLRSGRAEGTDTQYF.

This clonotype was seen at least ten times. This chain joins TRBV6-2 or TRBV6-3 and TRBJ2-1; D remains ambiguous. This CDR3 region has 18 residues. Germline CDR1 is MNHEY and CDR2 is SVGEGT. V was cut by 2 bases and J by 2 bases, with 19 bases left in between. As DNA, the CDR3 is TGTGCCAGCAGTTACGACTTTTTCTCCCCCTCTACCTACAATGAGCAGTTCTTC. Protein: CASSYDFFSPSTYNEQFF.

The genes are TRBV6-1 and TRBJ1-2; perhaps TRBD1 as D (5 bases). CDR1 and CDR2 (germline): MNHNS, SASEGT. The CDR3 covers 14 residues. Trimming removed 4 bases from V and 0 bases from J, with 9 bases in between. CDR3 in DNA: TGTGCCAGCAGTGGACAGAGAGCTAACTATGGCTACACCTTC. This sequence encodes CASSGQRANYGYTF.

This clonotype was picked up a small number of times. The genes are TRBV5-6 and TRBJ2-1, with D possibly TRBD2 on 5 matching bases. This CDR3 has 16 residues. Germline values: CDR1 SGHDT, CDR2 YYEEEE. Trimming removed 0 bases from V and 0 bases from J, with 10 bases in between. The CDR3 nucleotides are TGTGCCAGCAGCTTGGGACTACGCAGCTCCTACAATGAGCAGTTCTTC. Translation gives CASSLGLRSSYNEQFF.

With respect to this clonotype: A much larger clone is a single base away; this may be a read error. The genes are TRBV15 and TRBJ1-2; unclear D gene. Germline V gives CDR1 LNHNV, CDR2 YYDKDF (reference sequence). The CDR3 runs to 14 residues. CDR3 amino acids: CATSFTESKYGYTF. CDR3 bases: TGTGCCACCAGCTTCACAGAGTCTAAGTATGGCTACACCTTC.

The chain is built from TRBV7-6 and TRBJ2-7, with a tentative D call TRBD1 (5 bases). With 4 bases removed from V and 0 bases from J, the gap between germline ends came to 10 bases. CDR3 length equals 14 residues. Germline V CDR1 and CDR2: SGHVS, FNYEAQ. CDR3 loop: CASSSQESSYEQYF. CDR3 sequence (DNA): TGTGCCAGCAGCTCACAGGAAAGCTCCTACGAGCAGTACTTC.

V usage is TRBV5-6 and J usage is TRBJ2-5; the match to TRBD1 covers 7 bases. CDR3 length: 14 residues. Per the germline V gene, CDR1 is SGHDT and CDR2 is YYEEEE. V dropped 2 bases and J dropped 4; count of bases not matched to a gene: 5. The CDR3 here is CASSFREGAETQYF. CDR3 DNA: TGTGCCAGCAGCTTTCGTGAGGGGGCAGAGACCCAGTACTTC.

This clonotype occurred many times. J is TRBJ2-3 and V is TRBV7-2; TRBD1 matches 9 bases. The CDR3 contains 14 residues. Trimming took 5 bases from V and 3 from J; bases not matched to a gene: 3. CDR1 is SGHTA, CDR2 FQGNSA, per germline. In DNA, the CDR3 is TGTGCCAGCAGCACGACAGGGGGGACAGATACGCAGTATTTT. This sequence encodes CASSTTGGTDTQYF.

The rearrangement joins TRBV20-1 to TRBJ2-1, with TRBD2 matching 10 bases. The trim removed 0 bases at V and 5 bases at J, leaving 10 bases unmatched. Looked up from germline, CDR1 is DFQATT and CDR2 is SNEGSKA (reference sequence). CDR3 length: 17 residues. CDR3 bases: TGCAGTGCTAGAGATCTTAGAAGCGGGAGGGCCCACAATGAGCAGTTCTTC. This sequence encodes CSARDLRSGRAHNEQFF.

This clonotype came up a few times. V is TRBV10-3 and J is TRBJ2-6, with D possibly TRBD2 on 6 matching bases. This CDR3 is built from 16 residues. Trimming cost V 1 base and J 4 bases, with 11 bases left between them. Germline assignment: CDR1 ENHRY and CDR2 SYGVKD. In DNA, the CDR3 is TGTGCCATCAGTGAGTTGGCGGGATCCGGGGCCAACGTCCTGACTTTC. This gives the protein CAISELAGSGANVLTF.

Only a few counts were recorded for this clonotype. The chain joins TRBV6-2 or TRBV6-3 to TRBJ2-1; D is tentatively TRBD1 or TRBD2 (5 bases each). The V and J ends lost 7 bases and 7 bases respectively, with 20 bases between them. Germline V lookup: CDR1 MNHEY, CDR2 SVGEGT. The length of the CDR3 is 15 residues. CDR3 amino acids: CASTLGRWGRNEQFF. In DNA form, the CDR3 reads TGTGCCAGCACCTTGGGCAGGTGGGGACGAAATGAGCAGTTCTTC.

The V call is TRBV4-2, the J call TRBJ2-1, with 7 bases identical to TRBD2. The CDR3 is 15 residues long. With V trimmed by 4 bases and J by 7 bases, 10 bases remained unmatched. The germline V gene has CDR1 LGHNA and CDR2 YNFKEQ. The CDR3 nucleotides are TGTGCCAGCAGCCGAGGTGCGGGAGAAAGGAATGAGCAGTTCTTC. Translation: CASSRGAGERNEQFF.

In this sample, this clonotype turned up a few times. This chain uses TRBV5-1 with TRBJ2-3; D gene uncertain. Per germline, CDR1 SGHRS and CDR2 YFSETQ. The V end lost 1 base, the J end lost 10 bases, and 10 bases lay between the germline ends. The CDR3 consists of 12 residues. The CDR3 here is CASSLRRGAQYF. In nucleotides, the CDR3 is TGCGCCAGCAGCTTGAGAAGAGGCGCGCAGTATTTT.